Each of the 10 T cell receptor beta chains below was sequenced from the same sample in a study of glioma-infiltrating T cells. Amplification of TCR alpha and beta CDR3 regions from RNA used iRepertoire nested multiplex PCR. TCRdb reprocessed the multiplex PCR reads with MiXCR, giving one entry per CDR3 protein. This table has about 180,000 distinct CDR3 sequences, over 40% appearing once. Material for sequencing was glioma tissue, nonneoplastic brain tissue, or PBMCs (not recorded which). These receptors all stem from a human donor with low-grade glioma or glioblastoma, undergoing nonglioma brain surgery, or in good health (not recorded which).

Note on this clonotype: Since a far larger clone is one base different, this is likely a read error. The chain joins TRBV28 to TRBJ2-7; no clear D. The V gene lost 6 bases and the J gene lost 4 bases, with 4 bases spanning the gap. Germline V gene data show CDR1 as MDHEN and CDR2 as SYDVKM. CDR3 length equals 10 residues. CDR3 coding DNA: TGTGCCAGCAGGAAATACGAGCAGTACTTC. This sequence encodes CASRKYEQYF.

The sample holds one count of this clonotype. A much larger clone sits a single nucleotide away, making a read error possible. The rearrangement joins TRBV2 to TRBJ2-3, with D possibly matching TRBD2 (6 bases). Germline V gene data show CDR1 as SNHLY and CDR2 as FYNNEI. This CDR3 contains 16 residues. With 6 bases removed from V and 0 bases from J, the gap between germline ends came to 16 bases. The CDR3 reads CASSFVSGYSTDTQYF. The CDR3 DNA sequence: TGTGCCAGCAGCTTCGTTAGCGGTTATAGCACAGATACGCAGTATTTT.

A remark on this clonotype: This may stem from a read error, because a much larger clone lies one nucleotide away. The chain is built from TRBV6-1 and TRBJ1-2, with D possibly matching TRBD1 (5 bases). V lost 9 bases to trimming and J lost 4 bases, with 18 bases between them. The germline CDR1 and CDR2 sequences are MNHNS and SASEGT. This CDR3 is 14 amino acids long. CDR3 in amino acids: CARTQTGLGYGYTF. The CDR3 DNA follows: TGTGCCAGAACCCAAACAGGACTGGGCTATGGCTACACCTTC.

This clonotype was seen a few times. This may be a read error, as it is one base from a much larger clone. This sequence joins TRBV20-1 and TRBJ2-7, with D possibly matching TRBD1 (6 bases). Germline V gene sequence: CDR1 DFQATT, CDR2 SNEGSKA (reference sequence). V lost 6 bases to trimming and J lost 7 bases, with 25 bases between them. There are 15 residues in the CDR3. This CDR3 reads CSASWDAPGDNEQYF. Written as DNA, the CDR3 is TGCAGTGCAAGTTGGGACGCACCCGGGGACAATGAGCAGTACTTC.

As for this clonotype: Germline and junction disagree at one end, which may indicate a read error. The chain combines TRBV5-1 with TRBJ1-4; D unclear. CDR3 length: 11 amino acids. Germline CDR1 is SGHRS and CDR2 is YFSETQ. CDR3 residues: CATSLHEKLFF. CDR3 coding DNA: TGCGCCACCAGCTTGCATGAAAAACTGTTTTTT.

Points on this clonotype: A much more abundant neighbour one base away suggests this may be a read error. The chain employs TRBV19 and TRBJ1-1; D gene ambiguous. Germline CDR1 reads LNHDA; CDR2 reads SQIVND (reference sequence). CDR3 size: 15 residues. Trimming stripped 0 bases from V and 0 bases from J, with 8 bases between. CDR3 region: CASSIDPHLNTEAFF. The CDR3 bases are TGTGCCAGTAGTATAGATCCCCACCTGAACACTGAAGCTTTCTTT.

This clonotype was seen just once. This may be a read error, as it is one base from a much larger clone. The chain's CDR3 is CARRARSSYEQYF. As DNA, the CDR3 is TGTGCCAGAAGGGCACGGAGCTCCTACGAGCAGTACTTC. The genes are TRBV6-1 and TRBJ2-7; D unclear. V was trimmed by 9 bases and J by 0 bases, leaving 12 bases between them. The germline gives CDR1 MNHNS, CDR2 SASEGT. CDR3 size: 13 residues.

This clonotype was counted many times. V is TRBV7-9 and J is TRBJ2-3, with a weak D call TRBD1 (6 bases). This CDR3 has 16 amino acids. Germline V lookup: CDR1 SEHNR, CDR2 FQNEAQ (reference sequence). Trimming removed 4 bases from V and 0 bases from J, with 14 bases in between. CDR3 nucleotide sequence: TGTGCCAGCAGCTACACGACAGGAGTTAGCACAGATACGCAGTATTTT. Its protein product is CASSYTTGVSTDTQYF.

On this clonotype: A much larger clone differs from this one at a single base, so this may be a read error. The chain links TRBV28 to TRBJ2-3; D gene ambiguous. V was trimmed by 1 base and J by 3 bases, leaving 14 bases between them. This CDR3 is 16 amino acids long. The germline V gene encodes CDR1 MDHEN and CDR2 SYDVKM. The CDR3 spells CASSLSPQHMTDTQYF. In DNA form, the CDR3 reads TGTGCCAGCAGTTTATCCCCACAACATATGACAGATACGCAGTATTTT.

This clonotype was counted only a few times. The rearrangement joins TRBV11-2 to TRBJ2-1; tentatively, D is TRBD2 (5 bases). The CDR3 length is 16 residues. The germline CDR1 and CDR2 sequences are SGHAT and FQNNGV. V lost 1 base and J 0 bases, leaving 10 bases between the germline ends. The CDR3: CASSLGSGYSYNEQFF. CDR3 in DNA: TGTGCCAGCAGCTTAGGATCGGGGTACTCCTACAATGAGCAGTTCTTC.